The 28 T cell receptor beta chains given below trace back to one sample, sequenced in a study of blood T cell dynamics during melanoma immunotherapy. TCRdb keeps only in-frame clones here, not all; method: immunoSEQ multiplex PCR. The table has tens of thousands of clones, roughly nine tenths seen once. Time point denoted: pre-treatment baseline. The source was blood, collected from a patient treated with checkpoint blockade. The receptors were gathered from a human donor with melanoma.

The V call is TRBV7-2, the J call TRBJ2-2; 9 bases are shared with TRBD2. After removal of 5 bases from V and 6 bases from J, the junction contained 10 bases not matched to a gene. Looked up from germline, CDR1 is SGHTA and CDR2 is FQGNSA. The CDR3 covers 16 residues. The DNA of the CDR3 is TGTGCCAGCAGCCCTCGGACTAGCGATGGGGCCGGGGAGCTGTTTTTT. Translating it yields CASSPRTSDGAGELFF. The full variable domain, its missing parts supplied by reference TRBV7-2 and TRBJ2-2, is GAGVSQSPSNKVTEKGKDVELRCDPISGHTALYWYRQSLGQGLEFLIYFQGNSAPDKSGLPSDRFSAERTGGSVSTLTIQRTQQEDSAVYLCASSPRTSDGAGELFFGEGSRLTVL.

This clone was detected only once. The chain has TRBV6-1 and TRBJ2-2; 9 bases line up with TRBD2. The CDR3 has 17 residues. Germline V gene data show CDR1 as MNHNS and CDR2 as SASEGT. J gave up 7 bases and V 1 base, and 10 bases lay outside the gene matches. The CDR3 DNA follows: TGTGCCAGCAGTGAAGGGTTAGCGGGAGAGGTTGTCGGGGAGCTGTTTTTT. Translated, it gives CASSEGLAGEVVGELFF.

The V gene is TRBV19, the J gene TRBJ1-5, with 9 nucleotides matching TRBD1. Germline V CDR1 and CDR2: LNHDA, SQIVND (reference sequence). J was trimmed by 2 bases and V by 7 bases; bases with no gene match: 6. This CDR3 has 15 residues. In DNA, the CDR3 is TGTGCCAGTACCGGGACAGGGAATGGCAATCAGCCCCAGCATTTT. It specifies CASTGTGNGNQPQHF.

This chain links TRBV19 with TRBJ2-2; 14 bases agree with TRBD2. Looked up from germline, CDR1 is LNHDA and CDR2 is SQIVND (reference sequence). V dropped 6 bases and J dropped 7; count of bases not matched to a gene: 4. CDR3 length equals 15 residues. The CDR3 loop is CASRGLAGAGGELFF. CDR3 nucleotides: TGTGCCAGTAGGGGACTAGCGGGAGCCGGCGGGGAGCTGTTTTTT.

The rearrangement uses TRBV9 and TRBJ2-2; D is possibly TRBD2 (6 bases). The CDR3 consists of 17 residues. The germline CDR1 and CDR2 sequences are SGDLS and YYNGEE. The V end lost 4 bases, the J end lost 7 bases, and 23 bases lay between the germline ends. This CDR3 reads CASSPQPGLITHGELFF. The CDR3 DNA sequence: TGTGCCAGCAGCCCCCAACCGGGACTCATTACGCACGGGGAGCTGTTTTTT.

This clone was seen once. The chain employs TRBV2 and TRBJ1-6, with D possibly TRBD1 on 6 matching bases. The CDR3 extends over 15 amino acids. Germline V lookup: CDR1 SNHLY, CDR2 FYNNEI. Trimming cost V 6 bases and J 6 bases, with 15 bases left between them. This CDR3 reads CASSATGMLNSPLHF. The CDR3 DNA reads as TGTGCCAGCAGCGCCACAGGGATGCTTAATTCACCCCTCCACTTT.

The chain uses TRBV19 and TRBJ2-7; D assignment may be TRBD1 or TRBD2 (7 bases each). This CDR3 spans 14 amino acids. CDR1 and CDR2 (germline): LNHDA, SQIVND (reference sequence). With 9 bases removed from V and 6 bases from J, the gap between germline ends came to 21 bases. The CDR3 reads CASGPRGGRGEQYF. The CDR3 bases are TGTGCCAGCGGACCCAGGGGGGGACGGGGCGAGCAGTACTTC. Complete variable domain (other parts from reference TRBV19 and TRBJ2-7): DGGITQSPKYLFRKEGQNVTLSCEQNLNHDAMYWYRQDPGQGLRLIYYSQIVNDFQKGDIAEGYSVSREKKESFPLTVTSAQKNPTAFYLCASGPRGGRGEQYFGPGTRLTVT.

The CDR3 is CASSPGTEAFF. In DNA form, the CDR3 reads TGTGCCAGCAGTCCCGGGACAGAAGCTTTCTTT. This rearrangement joins TRBV7-2 to TRBJ1-1; tentative D call: TRBD1 (6 bases). CDR1 SGHTA and CDR2 FQGNSA come from the germline V gene. This CDR3 region has 11 residues. V was cut by 6 bases and J by 8 bases, with 10 bases left in between. Full variable domain (outside the CDR3, taken from reference TRBV7-2 and TRBJ1-1): GAGVSQSPSNKVTEKGKDVELRCDPISGHTALYWYRQSLGQGLEFLIYFQGNSAPDKSGLPSDRFSAERTGGSVSTLTIQRTQQEDSAVYLCASSPGTEAFFGQGTRLTVV.

The chain uses TRBV6-5 and TRBJ1-3, with D unresolved. V lost 0 bases, J lost 2 bases, and 11 bases lay in between. Germline assignment: CDR1 MNHEY and CDR2 SVGAGI. The CDR3 is made up of 16 amino acids. CDR3 loop: CASSYSTQAPGNTIYF. Written as DNA, the CDR3 is TGTGCCAGCAGTTACTCCACGCAGGCCCCTGGAAACACCATATATTTT.

J is TRBJ1-1 and V is TRBV2; no firm D call. In germline, CDR1 is SNHLY, CDR2 FYNNEI. V was shortened by 7 bases and J by 0 bases, with 9 bases between the two germline ends. The CDR3 runs 13 residues. CDR3 sequence (DNA): TGTGCCAGCAAACGGCAGATGAACACTGAAGCTTTCTTT. It is translated as CASKRQMNTEAFF.

The V and J genes are TRBV28 and TRBJ2-6; 7 bases align to TRBD1. The trim removed 5 bases at V and 0 bases at J, leaving 7 bases unmatched. This CDR3 is built from 17 residues. Germline V lookup: CDR1 MDHEN, CDR2 SYDVKM. DNA of the CDR3: TGTGCCAGCAGTCTACTGGGACAGATCTCTGGGGCCAACGTCCTGACTTTC. It specifies CASSLLGQISGANVLTF.

The rearrangement joins TRBV19 to TRBJ1-4; D unresolved. The CDR3 contains 15 residues. The V end was cut by 1 base, the J end by 5 bases, with 11 bases between. Germline V gives CDR1 LNHDA, CDR2 SQIVND (reference sequence). CDR3 DNA: TGTGCCAGTAGTATAGTGGCCGGAAGGAATGAAAAACTGTTTTTT. This sequence encodes CASSIVAGRNEKLFF.

The chain joins TRBV5-4 to TRBJ2-7; 8 positions match TRBD1. J was trimmed by 5 bases and V by 1 base; bases with no gene match: 14. Germline V CDR1 and CDR2: SGHNT, YYREEE (reference sequence). The CDR3 contains 17 residues. The CDR3 loop reads CASSLRSGGSLPDEQYF. CDR3 coding DNA: TGTGCCAGCAGCTTGAGGTCAGGGGGCTCTCTTCCAGACGAGCAGTACTTC.

This clone was counted once. V is TRBV6-1 and J is TRBJ2-3; 11 bases are shared with TRBD1. V was pared by 2 bases and J by 5 bases, with 6 bases of the junction left unmatched. Germline V CDR1 and CDR2: MNHNS, SASEGT. This CDR3 is built from 16 residues. The CDR3 DNA sequence: TGTGCCAGCAGTGAACCGGGACAGGGGGATAAAGATACGCAGTATTTT. Its translation: CASSEPGQGDKDTQYF.

The CDR3 reads CASSRDLRNNYGYTF. The CDR3 region has the DNA TGCGCCAGCAGCCGAGACCTCCGGAATAACTATGGCTACACCTTC. This chain links TRBV4-1 with TRBJ1-2; D remains ambiguous. This CDR3 has 15 amino acids. Per germline, CDR1 MGHRA and CDR2 YSYEKL. V shed 4 bases and J shed 1 base, with 13 bases lying between them.

CDR3 loop: CASSGPSQTGKQYF. The CDR3 DNA sequence: TGTGCCAGCAGCGGACCCTCCCAAACGGGGAAGCAGTACTTC. This chain connects TRBV9 to TRBJ2-5; D possibly corresponds to TRBD2 (5 bases). Germline V lookup: CDR1 SGDLS, CDR2 YYNGEE. Trimming stripped 3 bases from V and 11 bases from J, with 20 bases between. CDR3 length equals 14 residues.

V gene TRBV5-1 combines with J gene TRBJ2-7; unclear D gene. This CDR3 is built from 14 residues. Germline V lookup: CDR1 SGHRS, CDR2 YFSETQ. The V and J ends lost 1 base and 2 bases respectively, with 10 bases between them. The CDR3 coding sequence is TGCGCCAGCAGCTTGCGCGGCTTCACCTACGAGCAGTACTTC. It codes for CASSLRGFTYEQYF.

The gene calls are TRBV5-6 and TRBJ1-1; D is uncertain. CDR1 and CDR2 (germline): SGHDT, YYEEEE. The CDR3 is made up of 14 amino acids. Trimming took off 4 bases at V and 3 bases at J, with 13 bases between the two ends. Here the CDR3 reads CASSPLGFDTEAFF. The DNA for the CDR3 is TGTGCCAGCAGCCCGCTCGGGTTCGACACTGAAGCTTTCTTT.

The rearrangement uses TRBV2 and TRBJ1-3; D call uncertain. Germline V lookup: CDR1 SNHLY, CDR2 FYNNEI. This CDR3 is 15 amino acids long. The V end lost 10 bases, the J end lost 0 bases, and 16 bases lay between the germline ends. This CDR3 is CATSSLGSSGNTIYF. The CDR3 DNA reads as TGTGCCACCAGCAGTTTGGGGAGCTCTGGAAACACCATATATTTT.

V usage is TRBV19 and J usage is TRBJ1-5, with TRBD1 identical over 9 bases. The CDR3 has 16 residues. Germline V gene lookup returns CDR1 LNHDA and CDR2 SQIVND (reference sequence). V lost 5 bases and J lost 3; bases outside the gene matches: 8. The CDR3 protein is CASSARTGASNQPQHF. CDR3 coding DNA: TGTGCCAGTAGTGCGCGGACAGGGGCATCCAATCAGCCCCAGCATTTT.

This chain joins TRBV30 and TRBJ1-4, with 8 nucleotides matching TRBD1. V lost 5 bases, J lost 6 bases, and 8 bases stayed unmatched. The germline gives CDR1 GTSNPN, CDR2 SVGIG (reference sequence). CDR3 size: 14 residues. CDR3 in amino acids: CAWGRGRKDEKLFF. The CDR3 nucleotides read TGTGCCTGGGGCAGGGGGCGTAAGGATGAAAAACTGTTTTTT.

V and J are TRBV19 and TRBJ1-5; D is unresolved. V lost 1 base, J lost 7 bases, and 11 bases lay in between. The CDR3 spans 14 residues. Looked up from germline, CDR1 is LNHDA and CDR2 is SQIVND (reference sequence). CDR3: CASSIGTARQPQHF. In DNA form, the CDR3 reads TGTGCCAGTAGTATAGGTACGGCGAGGCAGCCCCAGCATTTT.

The rearrangement uses TRBV2 and TRBJ1-4; no clear D gene. Looked up from germline, CDR1 is SNHLY and CDR2 is FYNNEI. Trimming removed 4 bases at V and 2 bases at J, with 5 bases between. CDR3 length: 13 amino acids. CDR3 in amino acids: CASSGATNEKLFF. The CDR3 coding sequence is TGTGCCAGCAGTGGGGCCACTAATGAAAAACTGTTTTTT.

This chain joins TRBV9 and TRBJ1-5, with 8 bases that match TRBD1. CDR3 length: 15 residues. V lost 1 base and J lost 6; bases outside the gene matches: 6. Germline V lookup: CDR1 SGDLS, CDR2 YYNGEE. This CDR3 is CASSVTGGVGQPQHF. DNA of the CDR3: TGTGCCAGCAGCGTAACAGGGGGGGTGGGTCAGCCCCAGCATTTT.

The chain joins TRBV27 to TRBJ2-5, with D uncertain. Between the trimmed V and J ends, which lost 2 bases and 2 bases, there was a span of 18 bases. Germline V gives CDR1 MNHEY, CDR2 SMNVEV (reference sequence). This CDR3 comprises 17 residues. CDR3 in DNA: TGTGCCAGCAGTTTAAGAAGCCGCAGCAGGCGTCAAGAGACCCAGTACTTC. Translated: CASSLRSRSRRQETQYF.

This chain links TRBV28 with TRBJ1-3; D not resolved. Trimming took off 2 bases at V and 4 bases at J, with 3 bases between the two ends. Germline CDR1 MDHEN, CDR2 SYDVKM. The CDR3 runs 12 residues. For the CDR3, the DNA is TGTGCCAGCAGTTTAGGGGGAAACACCATATATTTT. Translation: CASSLGGNTIYF.

The V and J genes are TRBV18 and TRBJ2-5, with D unclear. Deletions cut 4 bases from V and 1 base from J, with 7 bases between. The germline V gene has CDR1 KGHSH and CDR2 LQKENI. The CDR3 is 13 amino acids. CDR3 bases: TGTGCCAGCTCACTACTAAGCCAAGAGACCCAGTACTTC. Its translation: CASSLLSQETQYF.

The genes are TRBV29-1 and TRBJ1-5, with 9 bases aligning to TRBD1. The junction had 4 bases not matched to a gene; V was cut back by 4 bases and J by 6 bases. Germline V gene data show CDR1 as SQVTM and CDR2 as ANQGSEA. The CDR3 has 13 amino acids. CDR3 DNA: TGCAGCGTTGGGACAGGGGATATTCAGCCCCAGCATTTT. Encoded protein: CSVGTGDIQPQHF.